Each of the 23 T cell receptor beta chains below was sequenced from the same sample in a study of beta chain features in type 1 diabetes. Isolated RNA was reverse transcribed in full, so expressed TCRB transcripts were sequenced. Repertoires were generated with immunoSEQ multiplex PCR, while TCRdb's copy carries only in-frame clones and drops some. The sample carries about 210,000 clones, 11% recorded once. The source material was central memory CD4+ T cells from blood. The receptors shown here come from a man aged 18 to 30 in good health.

V is TRBV5-4 and J is TRBJ2-3; TRBD1 matches 8 bases. The germline V gene encodes CDR1 SGHNT and CDR2 YYREEE (reference sequence). V shed 1 base and J 1 base; nucleotides not matched to a gene: 2. The CDR3 is 15 amino acids. The CDR3 loop is CASSLQGQGTDTQYF. DNA of the CDR3: TGTGCCAGCAGCTTGCAGGGACAGGGCACAGATACGCAGTATTTT.

This clone was seen a handful of times. V usage is TRBV2 and J usage is TRBJ2-3, with TRBD2 identical over 11 bases. V was clipped by 7 bases and J by 6 bases; unmatched bases: 9. Germline CDR1 reads SNHLY; CDR2 reads FYNNEI. CDR3 length: 15 residues. CDR3 in DNA: TGTGCCAGCAAGGAACTAGCGGGAGTTAAGGATACGCAGTATTTT. This translates into CASKELAGVKDTQYF. The full variable domain, completed using reference TRBV2 and TRBJ2-3, is EPEVTQTPSHQVTQMGQEVILRCVPISNHLYFYWYRQILGQKVEFLVSFYNNEISEKSEIFDDQFSVERPDGSNFTLKIRSTKLEDSAMYFCASKELAGVKDTQYFGPGTRLTVL.

This clone was picked up a small number of times. The rearrangement links TRBV30 to TRBJ1-1; D not certain. V lost 3 bases, J lost 1 base, and 3 bases lay in between. CDR3 length equals 11 residues. The germline V gene has CDR1 GTSNPN and CDR2 SVGIG (reference sequence). CDR3 sequence reads: CAWRPNTEAFF. CDR3 nucleotide sequence: TGTGCCTGGAGGCCGAACACTGAAGCTTTCTTT.

This clone has more than one count but fewer than ten. This chain links TRBV7-2 with TRBJ2-3, with 9 bases matching TRBD2. This CDR3 is 16 amino acids long. The junction had 5 bases not matched to a gene; V was cut back by 3 bases and J by 1 base. Germline CDR1 SGHTA, CDR2 FQGNSA. CDR3 nucleotide sequence: TGTGCCAGCAGCTTCCGACTAGCGGAGGGCACAGATACGCAGTATTTT. This translates into CASSFRLAEGTDTQYF.

Only a few counts were recorded for this clone. The V and J genes are TRBV5-6 and TRBJ2-7, with 7 bases identical to TRBD1. Trimming took 2 bases from V and 13 from J; bases not matched to a gene: 15. This CDR3 region has 14 residues. Germline V lookup: CDR1 SGHDT, CDR2 YYEEEE. The CDR3 spells CASSLDRVFMPPYF. The CDR3 DNA reads TGTGCCAGCAGCTTAGACAGGGTTTTCATGCCTCCTTACTTC.

The sample holds a few counts of this clone. The chain is built from TRBV7-9 and TRBJ2-7; TRBD1 aligns across 9 bases. V was pared by 5 bases and J by 4 bases, with 9 bases of the junction left unmatched. The CDR3 length is 15 residues. Looked up from germline, CDR1 is SEHNR and CDR2 is FQNEAQ (reference sequence). CDR3 in amino acids: CASSPRGTGTYEQYF. CDR3 coding DNA: TGTGCCAGCAGCCCTCGAGGGACAGGGACGTACGAGCAGTACTTC.

V gene TRBV6-5 combines with J gene TRBJ2-7; D is tentatively TRBD1 or TRBD2 (5 bases each). The CDR3 is 15 amino acids. The germline gives CDR1 MNHEY, CDR2 SVGAGI. Trimming pared 0 bases from V and 5 bases from J, leaving 14 bases between. This CDR3 reads CASSYSLGTGNEQYF. The CDR3 coding sequence is TGTGCCAGCAGTTACTCCTTGGGGACCGGGAACGAGCAGTACTTC.

V is TRBV25-1 and J is TRBJ2-7, with 9 bases identical to TRBD2. Looked up from germline, CDR1 is MGHDK and CDR2 is SYGVNS. V gave up 5 bases and J gave up 2 bases; unmatched junction bases: 4. This CDR3 comprises 14 residues. The CDR3 spells CASSPRTSAYEQYF. Here the CDR3 DNA reads TGTGCCAGCAGTCCCCGGACTAGCGCCTACGAGCAGTACTTC.

This chain joins TRBV30 and TRBJ1-5; D is unresolved. V lost 1 base to trimming and J lost 0 bases, with 16 bases between them. The CDR3 has 17 amino acids. Germline values: CDR1 GTSNPN, CDR2 SVGIG (reference sequence). Here the CDR3 DNA reads TGTGCCTGGAGTGCCGGCAGGAGCAGATATAGCAATCAGCCCCAGCATTTT. This translates into CAWSAGRSRYSNQPQHF.

This clone was counted many times. This sequence joins TRBV7-2 and TRBJ2-7; D is undetermined. CDR3 length: 12 residues. The V gene's germline CDR1 is SGHTA and CDR2 FQGNSA. V was cut by 5 bases and J by 6 bases, with 11 bases left in between. CDR3 bases: TGTGCCAGCAGCGTCCCTGGGCTCGAGCAGTACTTC. Protein sequence: CASSVPGLEQYF.

This chain links TRBV5-4 with TRBJ2-7; D possibly matches TRBD1 or TRBD2 (7 bases each). V was clipped by 3 bases and J by 3 bases, with 10 bases between them. CDR3 length equals 13 residues. The V gene's germline CDR1 is SGHNT and CDR2 YYREEE (reference sequence). The CDR3 sequence is CASSSRGGYEQYF. As DNA, the CDR3 is TGTGCCAGCAGCTCCAGGGGGGGCTACGAGCAGTACTTC.

This clone came up a few times. The chain has TRBV5-6 and TRBJ2-4; 11 bases are shared with TRBD1. Germline V gene data show CDR1 as SGHDT and CDR2 as YYEEEE. The V and J ends lost 4 bases and 2 bases, in that order; junction bases with no gene match: 8. The CDR3 runs 17 residues. The CDR3 DNA is TGTGCCAGCAGCCGGACAGGACAGGGGGCCACCAAAAACATTCAGTACTTC. Translated, it gives CASSRTGQGATKNIQYF.

This clone was seen only a few times. The chain joins TRBV14 to TRBJ2-2, with D tentatively TRBD2 (5 bases). Trimming took off 1 base at V and 1 base at J, with 10 bases between the two ends. Germline CDR1 and CDR2: SGHDN and FVKESK. This CDR3 contains 16 residues. CDR3 nucleotides: TGTGCCAGCAGCCAAGGGATAGGGAGGAACACCGGGGAGCTGTTTTTT. Translation: CASSQGIGRNTGELFF.

The CDR3 protein is CASSEDRGMNTGELFF. The CDR3, as DNA: TGCGCCAGCAGCGAGGACAGGGGTATGAACACCGGGGAGCTGTTTTTT. The chain joins TRBV5-1 to TRBJ2-2, with TRBD1 matching over 9 bases. J lost 1 base, V lost 4 bases, and 5 bases had no gene match. Germline lookup yields CDR1 SGHRS and CDR2 YFSETQ. The CDR3 spans 16 residues.

This clone was counted only a few times. The chain uses TRBV7-2 and TRBJ1-2, with 8 bases lining up with TRBD1. The germline gives CDR1 SGHTA, CDR2 FQGNSA. V was pared by 3 bases and J by 8 bases, with 5 bases of the junction left unmatched. The CDR3 runs 13 residues. The CDR3 nucleotides read TGTGCCAGCAGCTTCTTGACAGGGGACGGCTACACCTTC. Encoded protein: CASSFLTGDGYTF.

This clone has more than one count but fewer than ten. The chain has TRBV2 and TRBJ2-3; D gene ambiguous. V was pared by 4 bases and J by 5 bases, with 1 base between. Germline CDR1 SNHLY, CDR2 FYNNEI. This CDR3 is 10 amino acids long. The CDR3 coding sequence is TGTGCCAGCAGTGTAGATACGCAGTATTTT. Protein sequence: CASSVDTQYF.

This clone was detected a few times. The chain carries TRBV9 and TRBJ2-3, with 7 bases aligning to TRBD2. The CDR3 is 18 amino acids. The V gene's germline CDR1 is SGDLS and CDR2 YYNGEE. V was clipped by 0 bases and J by 4 bases; unmatched bases: 14. In nucleotides, the CDR3 is TGTGCCAGCAGCGTAGGACCTTCGGGACTCCGGGAGGCAGATACGCAGTATTTT. Protein product: CASSVGPSGLREADTQYF.

CDR3 sequence: CASNGFRTSLGDEQYF. The DNA of the CDR3 is TGTGCCAGCAACGGATTCAGGACTAGTTTGGGCGACGAGCAGTACTTC. The chain carries TRBV7-8 and TRBJ2-7; 7 bases line up with TRBD2. J gave up 5 bases and V 7 bases, and 17 bases lay outside the gene matches. The CDR3 runs 16 residues. Germline CDR1 reads SGHVS; CDR2 reads FQNEAQ.

The genes are TRBV5-1 and TRBJ2-5, with D perhaps TRBD1 (6 bases). Germline V lookup: CDR1 SGHRS, CDR2 YFSETQ. The CDR3 totals 14 residues. Trimming took off 2 bases at V and 5 bases at J, with 13 bases between the two ends. CDR3 in DNA: TGCGCCAGCAGCTTACAGGGTGGGGGTGAGACCCAGTACTTC. This codes for CASSLQGGGETQYF.

V is TRBV5-4 and J is TRBJ1-1; the D is unclear. The germline CDR1 and CDR2 sequences are SGHNT and YYREEE (reference sequence). Between the trimmed V and J ends, which lost 0 bases and 1 base, there was a span of 4 bases. The CDR3 extends over 13 amino acids. CDR3 sequence reads: CASSLDRNTEAFF. The CDR3 nucleotides are TGTGCCAGCAGCTTGGACAGGAACACTGAAGCTTTCTTT.

The chain links TRBV10-1 to TRBJ2-2; 9 nucleotides line up with TRBD1. The V and J ends lost 8 bases and 4 bases, in that order; junction bases with no gene match: 2. Germline assignment: CDR1 WNHNN and CDR2 SYGVQD (reference sequence). The CDR3 contains 13 residues. The CDR3 sequence: CASEDRGTGELFF. Written as DNA, the CDR3 is TGCGCCAGCGAGGACAGGGGCACCGGGGAGCTGTTTTTT.

This clone was observed a single time. CDR3 sequence reads: CASSASNGRGHEQFF. The CDR3 bases are TGTGCCAGCAGCGCTAGTAACGGGAGGGGCCATGAGCAGTTCTTC. The chain has TRBV9 and TRBJ2-1, with 8 positions matching TRBD2. Trimming removed 3 bases from V and 8 bases from J; junction bases left unmatched: 10. This CDR3 contains 15 residues. Germline V gene sequence: CDR1 SGDLS, CDR2 YYNGEE.

This clone has more than one count but fewer than ten. V and J are TRBV27 and TRBJ2-1; a weak D match, TRBD1 (6 bases). Germline assignment: CDR1 MNHEY and CDR2 SMNVEV (reference sequence). V was clipped by 4 bases and J by 2 bases, with 9 bases between them. The CDR3 is made up of 14 amino acids. Written as DNA, the CDR3 is TGTGCCAGCAGTTCAGGACAGACCTACAATGAGCAGTTCTTC. This codes for CASSSGQTYNEQFF.